This T cell receptor beta chain was identified during a study of T-cell reconstitution after alpha-beta-depleted transplantation in children. The ends were cut back, 6 bases at V and 3 bases at J, with 15 bases in the middle. Germline V CDR1 and CDR2: KGHSH, LQKENI. This CDR3 has 14 amino acids. TCRbeta library construction was performed incorporating unique molecular identifiers. TCRdb fed the PCR reads into MiXCR, producing one record per CDR3 protein. Of about 270,000 distinct CDR3 sequences listed, approximately 9.8% were seen once; the top ten hold 10%. The V call is TRBV18, the J call TRBJ2-7; perhaps TRBD2 as D (5 bases). This clonotype originated in a human donor who donated a stem cell graft to a child with SCID. The input for sequencing was PBMCs from the stem cell graft donor, taken from the stem cell graft. The DNA of the CDR3 is TGTGCCAGCTCCCCTGGGCTAGCTGACTACGAGCAGTACTTC. Encoded protein: CASSPGLADYEQYF.